One sample yielded the 3 T cell receptor beta chains listed below, sequenced in a study of cytomegalovirus exposure and HLA in healthy donors. Here immunoSEQ multiplex PCR was the method, and the copy in TCRdb shows in-frame clones only, minus some. In the table there are about 95,000 clones, 85% of which are singletons. Sample: PBMCs. These receptors were collected from a man aged 18 to 30 in good health and CMV-seropositive.

The chain couples TRBV29-1 to TRBJ2-5, with 7 bases lining up with TRBD2. The J segment lost 5 bases and the V segment lost 8 bases, leaving 8 bases of the junction unmatched. CDR1 is SQVTM, CDR2 ANQGSEA, per germline. The CDR3 length is 12 residues. The CDR3 protein is CSLTGGGETQYF. The CDR3, as DNA: TGCAGCTTGACGGGGGGAGGGGAGACCCAGTACTTC.

This rearrangement joins TRBV18 to TRBJ2-7; TRBD1 matches 10 bases. The ends lost 3 bases at V and 11 bases at J; junction bases unmatched: 1. CDR3 size: 11 residues. Germline-derived CDR1 and CDR2 are KGHSH and LQKENI. DNA of the CDR3: TGTGCCAGCTCACCCGGGACAGGGGAGTACGTC. This encodes CASSPGTGEYV.

This clone was detected only once. The DNA of the CDR3 is TGTGCCAGCAGCACTCGGTTGCGAGAACTGTTTTTT. It encodes CASSTRLRELFF. This chain joins TRBV2 and TRBJ1-4; D is unclear. CDR1 is SNHLY and CDR2 is FYNNEI in the germline V gene. The CDR3 totals 12 residues. V was clipped by 6 bases and J by 12 bases, with 14 bases between them.